Below, 30 T cell receptor beta chains from the same sample are listed, as sequenced in a study of blood T cell repertoires in COVID-19. TCRdb keeps only in-frame clones here, not all; method: immunoSEQ multiplex PCR. The profile shows approximately 160,000 clones, around 85% of them singletons. The sample was peripheral blood. These receptors were obtained from a man between 60 and 70 years old who had recovered from COVID-19.

J is TRBJ1-1 and V is TRBV11-2; D gene unclear. V lost 5 bases and J lost 4, with 8 bases in between. This CDR3 has 12 residues. Germline loops: CDR1 SGHAT, CDR2 FQNNGV. CDR3 residues: CASSEGGTEAFF. DNA of the CDR3: TGTGCCAGCAGCGAGGGAGGCACTGAAGCTTTCTTT.

This clone was counted between two and nine times. The chain has TRBV9 and TRBJ2-2; 8 bases are a match to TRBD1. This CDR3 is built from 14 residues. Germline V gene data show CDR1 as SGDLS and CDR2 as YYNGEE. The V segment lost 3 bases and the J segment 4 bases; nucleotides outside the gene matches: 2. CDR3 loop: CASSGTGGTGELFF. CDR3 coding DNA: TGTGCCAGCAGCGGAACAGGGGGCACCGGGGAGCTGTTTTTT.

This clone was found once. CDR3 residues: CASSWGQTNNEQFF. As DNA, the CDR3 is TGTGCCAGTAGTTGGGGACAGACCAACAATGAGCAGTTCTTC. The chain combines TRBV19 with TRBJ2-1; 7 positions agree with TRBD1. After removal of 5 bases from V and 5 bases from J, the junction contained 6 bases not matched to a gene. The CDR3 consists of 14 residues. CDR1 and CDR2 (germline): LNHDA, SQIVND (reference sequence).

The rearrangement joins TRBV19 to TRBJ1-2; 10 bases match TRBD1. The germline gives CDR1 LNHDA, CDR2 SQIVND (reference sequence). The CDR3 has 17 amino acids. V lost 3 bases and J lost 0; bases outside the gene matches: 7. The CDR3 bases are TGTGCCAGTAGTATCGACAGGGGGCCATCCACTAACTATGGCTACACCTTC. This gives the protein CASSIDRGPSTNYGYTF.

This clone was seen only once. The chain recombines TRBV3-1 (or the pseudogene TRBV3-2) with TRBJ1-5; D not certain. Germline-derived CDR1 and CDR2 are LGHDT and YNNKEL (reference sequence). The CDR3 is 13 amino acids. V was cut by 2 bases and J by 5 bases, with 7 bases left in between. CDR3 sequence reads: CASSQQVDQPQHF. DNA of the CDR3: TGTGCCAGCAGCCAACAGGTAGATCAGCCCCAGCATTTT.

This chain connects TRBV7-9 to TRBJ1-4; no definite D call. Germline values: CDR1 SEHNR, CDR2 FQNEAQ (reference sequence). The CDR3 is 14 residues long. Trimming took 3 bases from V and 10 from J, leaving 15 bases between them. CDR3 amino acids: CASSFDFIDGKLFF. The CDR3 coding sequence is TGTGCCAGCAGCTTCGACTTCATAGATGGAAAACTGTTTTTT. The variable domain in full, with the rest retrieved from reference TRBV7-9 and TRBJ1-4, is DTGVSQNPRHKITKRGQNVTFRCDPISEHNRLYWYRQTLGQGPEFLTYFQNEAQLEKSRLLSDRFSAERPKGSFSTLEIQRTEQGDSAMYLCASSFDFIDGKLFFGSGTQLSVL.

A few counts support this clone. The DNA of the CDR3 is TGCAGCGGTTTCACAGGGCCCGGGGCCAACGTCCTGACTTTC. Translation: CSGFTGPGANVLTF. The chain uses TRBV29-1 and TRBJ2-6; perhaps TRBD1 as D (6 bases). Germline V gene lookup returns CDR1 SQVTM and CDR2 ANQGSEA. Trimming cost V 7 bases and J 4 bases, with 14 bases left between them. The CDR3 runs to 14 residues. The variable domain in full, completed from reference TRBV29-1 and TRBJ2-6, reads SAVISQKPSRDICQRGTSLTIQCQVDSQVTMMFWYRQQPGQSLTLIATANQGSEATYESGFVIDKFPISRPNLTFSTLTVSNMSPEDSSIYLCSGFTGPGANVLTFGAGSRLTVL.

The V call is TRBV19, the J call TRBJ1-1, with a possible D match to TRBD1 (6 bases). The V gene's germline CDR1 is LNHDA and CDR2 SQIVND (reference sequence). V was trimmed by 5 bases and J by 1 base, leaving 14 bases between them. CDR3 length: 15 residues. This chain's CDR3 is CASSPTGTRNTEAFF. The CDR3 DNA follows: TGTGCCAGTAGTCCCACAGGGACGCGGAACACTGAAGCTTTCTTT.

The rearrangement links TRBV7-9 to TRBJ2-7, with 8 bases lining up with TRBD1. The CDR3 is 16 amino acids. Trimming at V came to 3 bases and at J to 1 base, leaving 8 bases not matched to a gene. Germline CDR1 is SEHNR and CDR2 is FQNEAQ (reference sequence). The CDR3 sequence: CASSLGGQAVSYEQYF. The CDR3 DNA sequence: TGTGCCAGCAGCTTGGGGGGACAGGCCGTTTCCTACGAGCAGTACTTC.

Comment on this clone: At the DNA level, this CDR3 is encoded by other sequences in the same sample as well. The gene calls are TRBV5-1 and TRBJ2-7; 10 bases line up with TRBD1. The J segment lost 3 bases and the V segment lost 4 bases, leaving 4 bases of the junction unmatched. This CDR3 region has 14 residues. The germline CDR1 and CDR2 sequences are SGHRS and YFSETQ. The CDR3 sequence is CASSPGQGGYEQYF. CDR3 sequence (DNA): TGCGCCAGCAGCCCAGGACAGGGGGGCTACGAGCAGTACTTC.

V and J are TRBV7-8 and TRBJ2-3; no reliable D call. The CDR3 loop spans 15 amino acids. CDR1 and CDR2 from the germline V gene are SGHVS and FQNEAQ. Trimming left V 2 bases short and J 0 bases short, with 9 bases between. In nucleotides, the CDR3 is TGTGCCAGCAGCTTAAGACACCTTAGCACAGATACGCAGTATTTT. Translation gives CASSLRHLSTDTQYF.

This rearrangement joins TRBV18 to TRBJ2-7; 11 bases match TRBD2. Germline V CDR1 and CDR2: KGHSH, LQKENI. The length of the CDR3 is 16 residues. V lost 0 bases, J lost 6 bases, and 7 bases stayed unmatched. The DNA for the CDR3 is TGTGCCAGCTCACCACCGGCTAGCGGGGGGAAGGGCGAGCAGTACTTC. Protein sequence: CASSPPASGGKGEQYF.

This clone was seen only once. The chain has TRBV6-6 and TRBJ2-2; D is perhaps TRBD1 (5 bases). This CDR3 has 15 amino acids. Trimming took 10 bases from V and 0 from J, leaving 15 bases between them. Germline V gives CDR1 MNHNY, CDR2 SVGAGI (reference sequence). The CDR3 DNA reads TGTGCCACTATAGGGGCTTTCTCGAACACCGGGGAGCTGTTTTTT. This translates into CATIGAFSNTGELFF.

The chain employs TRBV19 and TRBJ1-4, with D hard to call. CDR3 length equals 14 residues. Germline lookup yields CDR1 LNHDA and CDR2 SQIVND (reference sequence). The germline V and J ends were trimmed by 8 bases and 7 bases, with 17 bases remaining between them. The chain's CDR3 is CASASPERGEKLFF. The CDR3 DNA reads as TGTGCCAGTGCCTCGCCTGAGAGAGGTGAAAAACTGTTTTTT.

The chain employs TRBV6-2 or TRBV6-3 and TRBJ2-1, with a weak D call TRBD2 (6 bases). V shed 4 bases and J shed 2 bases, with 9 bases lying between them. Germline CDR1 and CDR2: MNHEY and SVGEGT. The CDR3 loop spans 14 amino acids. Here the CDR3 DNA reads TGTGCCAGCAGTTCTAGCGAAACCTACAATGAGCAGTTCTTC. Its protein product is CASSSSETYNEQFF.

The chain links TRBV19 to TRBJ1-5; D ambiguous. The germline V gene encodes CDR1 LNHDA and CDR2 SQIVND (reference sequence). The CDR3 extends over 12 amino acids. V lost 10 bases and J 5 bases, leaving 12 bases between the germline ends. The CDR3, as DNA: TGTGCCACCCGTGAGGCGGATCAGCCCCAGCATTTT. It is translated as CATREADQPQHF.

The chain joins TRBV7-3 to TRBJ1-1, with TRBD1 as a possible D gene (5 bases). Deletions cut 4 bases from V and 4 bases from J, with 10 bases between. This CDR3 spans 13 amino acids. The germline V gene encodes CDR1 SGHTA and CDR2 FQGTGA. Here the CDR3 DNA reads TGTGCCAGCAGCTCCGGTCAGGGCACTGAAGCTTTCTTT. It encodes CASSSGQGTEAFF.

V and J are TRBV5-4 and TRBJ2-1, with 9 bases matching TRBD2. Trimming cost V 5 bases and J 11 bases; bases outside gene matches: 11. The length of the CDR3 is 14 residues. Germline V CDR1 and CDR2: SGHNT, YYREEE (reference sequence). The CDR3 DNA is TGTGCCAGCAGATTTAGCGGGGGCCATGTGAAGCAGTTCTTC. Protein product: CASRFSGGHVKQFF. The whole variable domain, remainder taken from reference TRBV5-4 and TRBJ2-1, is ETGVTQSPTHLIKTRGQQVTLRCSSQSGHNTVSWYQQALGQGPQFIFQYYREEENGRGNFPPRFSGLQFPNYSSELNVNALELDDSALYLCASRFSGGHVKQFFGPGTRLTVL.

The V and J genes are TRBV3-1 (or the pseudogene TRBV3-2) and TRBJ2-5; D is unclear. The V end lost 4 bases, the J end lost 3 bases, and 24 bases lay between the germline ends. CDR3 length: 18 amino acids. CDR1 LGHDT and CDR2 YNNKEL come from the germline V gene (reference sequence). CDR3 amino acids: CASSPPPRSYLDKETQYF. DNA for the CDR3: TGTGCCAGCAGCCCTCCCCCCCGCTCGTACCTAGATAAAGAGACCCAGTACTTC.

This chain uses TRBV9 with TRBJ2-5, with D perhaps TRBD1 (6 bases). The V end was cut by 0 bases, the J end by 3 bases, with 15 bases between. The germline gives CDR1 SGDLS, CDR2 YYNGEE. The CDR3 length is 16 residues. The DNA for the CDR3 is TGTGCCAGCAGCGTAGAGGCCGGTAGGGGGAAAGAGACCCAGTACTTC. Translated: CASSVEAGRGKETQYF.

The V gene is TRBV3-1 (or the pseudogene TRBV3-2), the J gene TRBJ2-3; a weak D match, TRBD2 (6 bases). The CDR3 is 15 residues long. Germline CDR1 reads LGHDT; CDR2 reads YNNKEL (reference sequence). The germline V and J ends were trimmed by 5 bases and 2 bases, with 14 bases remaining between them. The CDR3 loop is CASSIWDLTTDTQYF. The CDR3 nucleotides read TGTGCCAGCAGCATTTGGGACTTGACCACAGATACGCAGTATTTT.

The rearrangement uses TRBV10-3 and TRBJ1-6; a possible D gene is TRBD1 (5 bases). V was clipped by 6 bases and J by 5 bases, with 11 bases between them. This CDR3 is built from 14 residues. The V gene's germline CDR1 is ENHRY and CDR2 SYGVKD. CDR3 sequence reads: CAIRGPLNNSPLHF. The CDR3 DNA sequence: TGTGCCATCAGGGGGCCCCTGAATAATTCACCCCTCCACTTT.

V and J are TRBV18 and TRBJ1-4; 8 bases map to TRBD1. After removal of 2 bases from V and 1 base from J, the junction contained 9 bases not matched to a gene. Per germline, CDR1 KGHSH and CDR2 LQKENI. The length of the CDR3 is 18 residues. This CDR3 is CASSPNRGSLVTNEKLFF. The CDR3 nucleotides read TGTGCCAGCTCACCAAACAGGGGGTCGTTGGTAACTAATGAAAAACTGTTTTTT.

This sequence joins TRBV7-9 and TRBJ2-5; tentatively, D is TRBD2 (5 bases). This CDR3 is 14 amino acids long. The germline V gene encodes CDR1 SEHNR and CDR2 FQNEAQ (reference sequence). V lost 3 bases and J lost 1, with 9 bases in between. DNA of the CDR3: TGTGCCAGCAGCTTTTGGGGAGTCCAAGAGACCCAGTACTTC. Its translation is CASSFWGVQETQYF. Combining the CDR3 with reference TRBV7-9 and TRBJ2-5 gives the whole variable domain DTGVSQNPRHKITKRGQNVTFRCDPISEHNRLYWYRQTLGQGPEFLTYFQNEAQLEKSRLLSDRFSAERPKGSFSTLEIQRTEQGDSAMYLCASSFWGVQETQYFGPGTRLLVL.

The chain has TRBV3-1 (or the pseudogene TRBV3-2) and TRBJ2-5; D unclear. V was cut by 5 bases and J by 5 bases, with 6 bases left in between. Germline lookup yields CDR1 LGHDT and CDR2 YNNKEL (reference sequence). This CDR3 has 11 amino acids. The CDR3 DNA reads TGTGCCAGCAGCTCCAGGGAGACCCAGTACTTC. This sequence encodes CASSSRETQYF.

This sequence joins TRBV5-1 and TRBJ1-4; TRBD1 agrees at 9 bases. V shed 0 bases and J 6 bases; nucleotides not matched to a gene: 12. This CDR3 is built from 18 residues. Per the germline V gene, CDR1 is SGHRS and CDR2 is YFSETQ. In DNA form, the CDR3 reads TGCGCCAGCAGCTTGGGGCCTAAAACAGGGGGCGGTCATGAAAAACTGTTTTTT. This translates into CASSLGPKTGGGHEKLFF.

This chain links TRBV9 with TRBJ2-1; 8 nucleotides line up with TRBD1. V lost 2 bases to trimming and J lost 8 bases; unmatched junction nucleotides: 6. CDR1 is SGDLS and CDR2 is YYNGEE in the germline V gene. This CDR3 comprises 14 residues. The CDR3 loop is CASSVGDRTYEQFF. CDR3 nucleotides: TGTGCCAGCAGCGTGGGGGACAGGACCTATGAGCAGTTCTTC.

In this sample, this clone turned up once. The chain is built from TRBV4-1 and TRBJ2-2; no definite D call. V dropped 2 bases and J dropped 3 bases, with 4 bases sitting between them. There are 13 residues in the CDR3. Germline V gene sequence: CDR1 MGHRA, CDR2 YSYEKL. This chain's CDR3 is CASSQQDTGELFF. The CDR3 DNA follows: TGCGCCAGCAGCCAACAGGACACCGGGGAGCTGTTTTTT.

The chain combines TRBV7-2 with TRBJ1-4; D is perhaps TRBD1 (5 bases). V was trimmed by 2 bases and J by 8 bases, leaving 9 bases between them. The germline V gene encodes CDR1 SGHTA and CDR2 FQGNSA. The CDR3 runs 13 residues. Here the CDR3 DNA reads TGTGCCAGCAGCTTAAGACAGCTAGAAAAACTGTTTTTT. This gives the protein CASSLRQLEKLFF.

The count of this clone is one. The V call is TRBV5-1, the J call TRBJ2-7, with 7 bases aligning to TRBD2. From germline, CDR1 is SGHRS and CDR2 YFSETQ. Losses at the gene ends were 4 bases for V and 2 bases for J; bases not matched to a gene: 12. The CDR3 has 16 amino acids. The CDR3 DNA reads TGCGCCAGCAGCCAGTTACTAGCGAGGAGTCCCTACGAGCAGTACTTC. Amino acids: CASSQLLARSPYEQYF.